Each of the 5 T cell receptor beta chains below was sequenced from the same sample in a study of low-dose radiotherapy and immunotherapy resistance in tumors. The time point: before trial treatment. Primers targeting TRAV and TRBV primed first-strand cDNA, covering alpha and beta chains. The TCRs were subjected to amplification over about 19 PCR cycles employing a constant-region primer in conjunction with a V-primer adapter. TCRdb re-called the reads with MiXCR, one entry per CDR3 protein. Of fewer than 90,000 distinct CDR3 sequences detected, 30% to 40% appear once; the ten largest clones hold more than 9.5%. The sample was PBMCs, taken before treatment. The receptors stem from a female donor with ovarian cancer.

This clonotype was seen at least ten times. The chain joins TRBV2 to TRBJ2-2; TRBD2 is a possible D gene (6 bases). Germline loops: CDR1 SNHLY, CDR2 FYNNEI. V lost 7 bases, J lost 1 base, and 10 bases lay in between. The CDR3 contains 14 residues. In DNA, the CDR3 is TGTGCCAGCATCGGACTACTGAACACCGGGGAGCTGTTTTTT. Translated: CASIGLLNTGELFF.

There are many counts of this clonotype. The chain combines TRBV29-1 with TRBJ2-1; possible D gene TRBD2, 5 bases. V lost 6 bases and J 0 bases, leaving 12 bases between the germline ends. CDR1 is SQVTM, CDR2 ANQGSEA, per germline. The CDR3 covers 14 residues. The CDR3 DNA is TGCAGCGTGGACTCCGGCACCTCCTACAATGAGCAGTTCTTC. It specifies CSVDSGTSYNEQFF.

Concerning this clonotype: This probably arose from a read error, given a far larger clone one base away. CDR3 in amino acids: CASSPRTSGQETQFF. CDR3 nucleotides: TGTGCCAGCAGTCCCCGGACTAGCGGCCAAGAGACCCAGTTCTTC. The gene calls are TRBV12-3 or TRBV12-4 and TRBJ2-1; 10 bases map to TRBD2. Germline trimming cut 5 bases from V and 13 bases from J; bases unmatched to any gene: 14. The CDR3 loop spans 15 amino acids.

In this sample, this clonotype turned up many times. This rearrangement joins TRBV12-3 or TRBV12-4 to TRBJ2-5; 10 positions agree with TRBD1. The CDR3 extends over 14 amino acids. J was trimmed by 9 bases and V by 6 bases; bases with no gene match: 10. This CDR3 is CASSAGTGVSPQYF. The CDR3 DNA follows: TGTGCCAGCAGCGCCGGGACAGGGGTGTCTCCCCAGTACTTC.

The CDR3 is CASSLVQGGSYEQYF. In nucleotides, the CDR3 is TGCGCCAGCAGCTTAGTTCAGGGGGGCTCCTACGAGCAGTACTTC. V usage is TRBV5-1 and J usage is TRBJ2-7; maybe TRBD1 (7 bases). CDR3 length equals 15 residues. CDR1 and CDR2 from the germline V gene are SGHRS and YFSETQ. Trimming removed 2 bases at V and 0 bases at J, with 12 bases between.